The following is a T cell receptor beta chain sequence with its context. Antigen unknown. Germline loops: CDR1 SQVTM, CDR2 ANQGSEA. The CDR3 runs 12 residues. The library was made from cDNA and included unique molecular identifiers. From the PCR reads, TCRdb called clonotypes with MiXCR, one entry per CDR3 protein. The sample has a few hundred thousand distinct CDR3 sequences, 30% to 45% seen once. The data derive from a study of post-analysis software for immune sequencing data. The study's findings and limits: Patients had higher frequencies than controls of about 5 TRBV segments, including TRBV5-6, TRBV5-1 and TRBV20-1.

The origin of this receptor is a girl between 10 and 17 years old with multiple sclerosis. The source material was blood. The chain employs TRBV29-1 and TRBJ2-4, with TRBD1 matching 9 bases. The J call may be faulty, since TRBJ2-7 better matches the DNA end. CDR3 in amino acids: CSVGQGTYEQYF. The CDR3 bases are TGCAGCGTAGGACAGGGGACCTACGAGCAGTACTTC.